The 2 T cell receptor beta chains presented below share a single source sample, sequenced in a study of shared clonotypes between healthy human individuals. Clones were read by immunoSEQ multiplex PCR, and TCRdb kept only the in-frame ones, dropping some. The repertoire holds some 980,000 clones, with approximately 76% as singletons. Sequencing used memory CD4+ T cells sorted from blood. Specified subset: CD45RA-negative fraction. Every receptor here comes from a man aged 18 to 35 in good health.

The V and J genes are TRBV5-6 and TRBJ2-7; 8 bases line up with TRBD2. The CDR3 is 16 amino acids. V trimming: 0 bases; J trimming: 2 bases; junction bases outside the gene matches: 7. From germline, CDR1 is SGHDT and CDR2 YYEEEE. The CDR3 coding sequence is TGTGCCAGCAGCTTGGTTAAGGGACTAGTTACCTACGAGCAGTACTTC. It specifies CASSLVKGLVTYEQYF.

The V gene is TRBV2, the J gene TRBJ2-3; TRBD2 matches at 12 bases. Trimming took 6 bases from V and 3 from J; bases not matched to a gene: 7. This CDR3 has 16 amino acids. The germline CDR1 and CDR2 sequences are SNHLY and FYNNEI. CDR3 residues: CASSAQTSGRTDTQYF. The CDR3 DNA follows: TGTGCCAGCAGCGCCCAGACTAGCGGGAGAACAGATACGCAGTATTTT.